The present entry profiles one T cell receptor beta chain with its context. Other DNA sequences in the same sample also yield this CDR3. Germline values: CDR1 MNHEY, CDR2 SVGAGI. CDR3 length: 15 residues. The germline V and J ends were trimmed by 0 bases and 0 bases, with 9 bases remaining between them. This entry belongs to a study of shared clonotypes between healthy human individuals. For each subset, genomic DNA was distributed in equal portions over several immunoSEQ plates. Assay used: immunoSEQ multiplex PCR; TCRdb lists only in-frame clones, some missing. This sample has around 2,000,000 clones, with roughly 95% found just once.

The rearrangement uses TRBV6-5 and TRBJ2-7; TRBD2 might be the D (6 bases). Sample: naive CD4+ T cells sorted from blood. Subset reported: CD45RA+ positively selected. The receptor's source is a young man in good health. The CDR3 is CASSYSSGGSYEQYF. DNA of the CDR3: TGTGCCAGCAGTTACTCGTCCGGGGGCTCCTACGAGCAGTACTTC.